Given below is one T cell receptor (beta chain) in context. Trimming removed 3 bases from V and 2 bases from J; junction bases left unmatched: 3. The germline CDR1 and CDR2 sequences are KGHSH and LQKENI. CDR3 length: 15 amino acids. Sequencing used immunoSEQ multiplex PCR; TCRdb keeps in-frame clones, though not all of them. Altogether roughly 100,000 clones are present, 80% to 95% being singletons, with the ten largest covering roughly 4%. The data are from a study of blood T cell repertoires in COVID-19. The rearrangement links TRBV18 to TRBJ2-2; 7 nucleotides match TRBD2. The origin of this receptor is a woman in her fifties or sixties in a cohort sampled during active COVID-19. The sample taken for sequencing was peripheral blood. The CDR3, as DNA: TGTGCCAGCTCACCGGGGAGGGTCAACACCGGGGAGCTGTTTTTT. This gives the protein CASSPGRVNTGELFF.